This section outlines one T cell receptor (beta chain) sequence together with its context. Its antigen is not identified. V dropped 5 bases and J dropped 7 bases, with 9 bases sitting between them. CDR1 is SGHTA and CDR2 is FQGNSA in the germline V gene. This CDR3 is 11 amino acids long. This sample is part of a study of identifying expanded T cells in peripheral blood. Study conclusions and caveats: Across healthy donors, higher total template counts meant significantly greater approximately two-week count variance. Technical replicates showed 0.9 to 1.5 changed clones; about two weeks approximately 16; four weeks 19.

Data came from immunoSEQ multiplex PCR; TCRdb stores just in-frame clones and leaves some out. Of 100,000 or so clones in the sample, around nine tenths were seen once. The sequencing input was blood. The chain carries TRBV7-2 and TRBJ2-7; D gene uncertain. This TCR came from a person between 18 and 75 years old in good health. CDR3 nucleotides: TGTGCCAGCAGCCTCGACACAGAGCAGTACTTC. Translation gives CASSLDTEQYF.